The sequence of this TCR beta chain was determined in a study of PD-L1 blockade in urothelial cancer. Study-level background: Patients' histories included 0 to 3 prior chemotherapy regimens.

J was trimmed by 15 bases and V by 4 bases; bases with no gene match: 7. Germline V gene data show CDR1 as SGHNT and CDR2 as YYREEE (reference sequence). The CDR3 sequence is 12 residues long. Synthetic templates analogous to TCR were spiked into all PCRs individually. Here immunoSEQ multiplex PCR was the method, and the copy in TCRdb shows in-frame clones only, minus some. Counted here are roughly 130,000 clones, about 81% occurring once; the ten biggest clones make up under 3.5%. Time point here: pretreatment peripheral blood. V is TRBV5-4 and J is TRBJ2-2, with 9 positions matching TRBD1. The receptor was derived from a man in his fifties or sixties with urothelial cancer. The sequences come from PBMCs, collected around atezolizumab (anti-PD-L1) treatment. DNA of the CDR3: TGTGCCAGCAGCGCGACAGGGGGTCGGGTGTTTTTT. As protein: CASSATGGRVFF.